This is a list of T cell receptor beta chains from one sample in a study of CXCR3-negative and CXCR3-positive naive CD8 T cells. Each CDR3 protein gets one entry in TCRdb, which reprocessed the 5' RACE reads and gives no DNA. In total, the table holds under 85,000 distinct CDR3 sequences. Sequencing was carried out using naive CXCR3- CD8+ T cells from blood. The receptors were sampled from a human donor in good health. Some clones in this sample may be carry-over from other donors' samples. CDR3s include the opening cysteine and the closing phenylalanine or tryptophan. Where a row states a size, it is once, few, many or the class of an expanded clone; other rows omit it.

TRBJ1-2 - TRBV4-2 CASSQSPGNNYGYTF
TRBJ2-7 - TRBV13 CASSSDRYEQYF
TRBJ2-7 - TRBV21-1 CASSEGGDITYEQYF
TRBJ1-2 - TRBV5-6 CASIHQPGAPDGYTF
TRBJ1-6 - TRBV25-1 CASSEWDNSYNSPLHF
TRBJ2-7 - TRBV6-5 CASGGISGYEQYF
TRBJ2-5 - TRBV12-3/TRBV12-4 CASSLTGGQETQYF
TRBJ2-2 - TRBV7-2 CASSLGPGRANTGELFF
TRBJ2-7 - TRBV28 CASSPLAQGYEQYF
TRBJ2-1 - TRBV19 CASSINGGGVSSYNEQFF
TRBJ1-1 - TRBV30 CAWNSAGGATEAFF
TRBJ1-5 - TRBV7-9 CASSQLTGGVHQPQHF
TRBJ1-2 - TRBV28 CASRPTRWDGYTF
TRBJ1-5 medium-sized TRBV20-1 CSARDMGEGNQPQHF
TRBJ2-1 - TRBV7-9 CASSLAGTSGGYNEQFF
TRBJ2-1 - TRBV12-3/TRBV12-4 CASTGQGNEQFF
TRBJ2-2 - TRBV7-9 CASSPPGLQNTGELFF
TRBJ2-3 - TRBV28 CASSLVLPDTQYF
TRBJ2-1 - TRBV2 CASRARNEQFF
TRBJ2-7 - TRBV28 CATVLRGAYEQYF
TRBJ1-2 - TRBV29-1 CSVDPRDYGYTF
TRBJ2-5 - TRBV14 CASSEEAPGRGQETQYF
TRBJ1-5 - TRBV27 CASGLGITSNQPQHF
TRBJ1-2 - TRBV25-1 CAAFQGYHGYTF
TRBJ2-7 - TRBV5-1 CASSFGDRSYEQYF
TRBJ2-7 - TRBV7-6 CASSLGGGRSDEQYF
TRBJ1-5 - TRBV4-2 CASSQEGGNQPQHF
TRBJ2-5 - TRBV7-9 CASSLGTAMSRETQYF
TRBJ2-7 - TRBV19 CARSGSLEQYF
TRBJ2-3 - TRBV20-1 CSARNDAGQGTDTQYF
TRBJ2-7 - TRBV13 CASNVGTSGSYEQYF
TRBJ2-7 - TRBV6-2/TRBV6-3 CASSYSEASGFYEQYF
TRBJ1-1 - TRBV29-1 CSVEDRWGGAYTEAFF
TRBJ2-3 - TRBV7-9 CASRGTGQGDTDTQYF
TRBJ2-1 - TRBV20-1 CSARTLRGSYNEQFF
TRBJ2-1 - TRBV9 CASSIPSGRFDEQFF
TRBJ2-3 - TRBV5-1 CASSDVHTDTQYF
TRBJ2-2 - TRBV5-4 CASSKQGIYTGELFF
TRBJ2-1 - TRBV19 CAIAVSGFNYNEQFF
TRBJ1-2 - TRBV28 CASSLRGTNYGYTF
TRBJ2-3 - TRBV10-2 CASTSRGTDTQYF
TRBJ2-7 - TRBV15 CATSPESWGQGAPDEQYF
TRBJ2-7 - TRBV7-9 CASSLGALGEQYF
TRBJ2-1 - TRBV4-1 CASSQAPPAGGRNEQFF
TRBJ2-7 - TRBV7-9 CASIQTGEWEQYF